Each of the 32 T cell receptor beta chains below was sequenced from the same sample in a study of blood T cell repertoires in COVID-19. TCRdb's table, derived via immunoSEQ multiplex PCR, lists solely in-frame clones and lacks some. The sample records roughly 280,000 clones, 75% to 90% being singletons. The material sequenced was PBMCs or T cells enriched from blood (not recorded which). These receptors came from a woman under 30 who had recovered from COVID-19.

On this clone itself: Other DNA sequences within the sample encode an identical CDR3. The chain combines TRBV6-5 with TRBJ1-2, with TRBD1 matching over 7 bases. Germline V gene sequence: CDR1 MNHEY, CDR2 SVGAGI. The CDR3 consists of 14 residues. Trimming took 3 bases from V and 5 from J; bases not matched to a gene: 6. DNA for the CDR3: TGTGCCAGCAGTTATTCGACAGGGACGTATGGCTACACCTTC. As protein: CASSYSTGTYGYTF.

The J gene is TRBJ2-6, the V gene TRBV4-1; a possible D gene is TRBD1 (6 bases). Per germline, CDR1 MGHRA and CDR2 YSYEKL. V lost 4 bases to trimming and J lost 2 bases, with 15 bases between them. The CDR3 spans 17 residues. The CDR3 DNA follows: TGCGCCAGCAGCCGAGGGGGTTGGGGCCCTGGGGCCAACGTCCTGACTTTC. Its protein is CASSRGGWGPGANVLTF.

The gene calls are TRBV7-9 and TRBJ2-1, with D possibly matching TRBD2 (5 bases). V dropped 7 bases and J dropped 10 bases, with 14 bases sitting between them. Germline-derived CDR1 and CDR2 are SEHNR and FQNEAQ (reference sequence). The CDR3 runs 12 residues. Written as DNA, the CDR3 is TGTGCCAGCACAACTAGTGAAGGGGAGCAGTTCTTC. Translating gives CASTTSEGEQFF.

This chain joins TRBV11-1 and TRBJ2-2, with TRBD1 matching 12 bases. Trimming took 6 bases from V and 7 from J; bases not matched to a gene: 6. The CDR3 contains 15 residues. Germline CDR1 is SGHAT and CDR2 is FQDESV (reference sequence). CDR3 in DNA: TGTGCCAGCAGTCCCGGGACAGGGGGCATCGGGGAGCTGTTTTTT. Translation: CASSPGTGGIGELFF.

Note on this clone: The sample contains more than one DNA sequence encoding this CDR3. V and J are TRBV7-2 and TRBJ2-3, with D tentatively TRBD2 (6 bases). The V end lost 3 bases, the J end lost 4 bases, and 8 bases lay between the germline ends. Germline V gene lookup returns CDR1 SGHTA and CDR2 FQGNSA. This CDR3 region has 13 residues. The CDR3 spells CASSLGGPDTQYF. The DNA of the CDR3 is TGTGCCAGCAGCTTGGGAGGACCAGATACGCAGTATTTT.

The chain uses TRBV5-1 and TRBJ1-1, with TRBD1 as a possible D gene (5 bases). This CDR3 comprises 13 residues. Germline CDR1 and CDR2: SGHRS and YFSETQ. Trimming took 5 bases from V and 1 from J, leaving 9 bases between them. CDR3 loop: CASRFQGNTEAFF. CDR3 coding DNA: TGCGCCAGCAGGTTCCAGGGGAACACTGAAGCTTTCTTT.

The CDR3 coding sequence is TGTGCCAGCAGTGACTCGTTGGACAGGAGGTATTCACCCCTCCACTTT. Its protein product is CASSDSLDRRYSPLHF. The chain links TRBV6-4 to TRBJ1-6; 7 bases agree with TRBD1. V lost 0 bases and J lost 8; bases outside the gene matches: 7. This CDR3 has 16 residues. Germline V gene data show CDR1 as MRHNA and CDR2 as SNTAGT.

This chain links TRBV11-1 with TRBJ1-1; 10 nucleotides agree with TRBD1. V was pared by 6 bases and J by 3 bases, with 10 bases of the junction left unmatched. Germline values: CDR1 SGHAT, CDR2 FQDESV (reference sequence). The CDR3 spans 16 residues. CDR3 loop: CASRSPGQGRDTEAFF. For the CDR3, the DNA is TGTGCCAGCAGGTCCCCGGGACAGGGGAGGGACACTGAAGCTTTCTTT.

V usage is TRBV5-1 and J usage is TRBJ2-1; D unclear. The CDR3 has 15 residues. The germline V gene has CDR1 SGHRS and CDR2 YFSETQ. Between the trimmed V and J ends, which lost 5 bases and 6 bases, there was a span of 18 bases. The chain's CDR3 is CASSLKATFRNEQFF. DNA of the CDR3: TGCGCCAGCAGTCTAAAGGCGACTTTTCGCAATGAGCAGTTCTTC.

The chain carries TRBV27 and TRBJ2-4; no definite D call. V lost 5 bases, J lost 6 bases, and 8 bases lay in between. The germline CDR1 and CDR2 sequences are MNHEY and SMNVEV (reference sequence). The CDR3 spans 12 residues. CDR3 in DNA: TGTGCCAGCAGTGCAGGATTAAACATTCAGTACTTC. Protein product: CASSAGLNIQYF.

Only one count was recorded for this clone. This chain connects TRBV4-2 to TRBJ2-5, with 8 bases aligning to TRBD2. CDR3 length equals 15 residues. After removal of 4 bases from V and 0 bases from J, the junction contained 4 bases not matched to a gene. CDR1 is LGHNA, CDR2 YNFKEQ, per germline. The CDR3 nucleotides read TGTGCCAGCAGCCCGACTAGCGACGACCAAGAGACCCAGTACTTC. It translates to CASSPTSDDQETQYF.

The rearrangement joins TRBV6-6 to TRBJ2-5; D may be TRBD1 (6 bases). This CDR3 region has 16 residues. With 0 bases removed from V and 0 bases from J, the gap between germline ends came to 11 bases. CDR1 is MNHNY and CDR2 is SVGAGI in the germline V gene (reference sequence). CDR3 residues: CASSYSGRGDQETQYF. DNA of the CDR3: TGTGCCAGCAGTTACTCGGGCAGGGGTGACCAAGAGACCCAGTACTTC.

The chain couples TRBV7-9 to TRBJ2-2, with D maybe TRBD1 (5 bases). V lost 6 bases and J lost 3, with 14 bases in between. The germline CDR1 and CDR2 sequences are SEHNR and FQNEAQ (reference sequence). The CDR3 runs 15 residues. CDR3 region: CASSTGTSHTGELFF. CDR3 DNA sequence: TGTGCCAGCAGTACAGGTACAAGCCACACCGGGGAGCTGTTTTTT.

The CDR3 is CASAGDQETQYF. Written as DNA, the CDR3 is TGTGCCAGCGCAGGGGACCAAGAGACCCAGTACTTC. This chain joins TRBV3-1 (or the pseudogene TRBV3-2) and TRBJ2-5, with D possibly matching TRBD1 (6 bases). The CDR3 is 12 amino acids. V dropped 8 bases and J dropped 0 bases, with 7 bases sitting between them. Germline assignment: CDR1 LGHDT and CDR2 YNNKEL (reference sequence).

The gene calls are TRBV9 and TRBJ2-2, with 7 bases identical to TRBD2. This CDR3 spans 16 amino acids. V gave up 3 bases and J gave up 1 base; unmatched junction bases: 6. Germline loops: CDR1 SGDLS, CDR2 YYNGEE. The CDR3 here is CASSAFRGVNTGELFF. The CDR3 DNA is TGTGCCAGCAGCGCTTTTCGGGGGGTGAACACCGGGGAGCTGTTTTTT.

This clone has only one observation. The chain joins TRBV3-1 (or the pseudogene TRBV3-2) to TRBJ1-2; 7 bases map to TRBD1. Germline values: CDR1 LGHDT, CDR2 YNNKEL (reference sequence). V was pared by 9 bases and J by 6 bases, with 13 bases of the junction left unmatched. This CDR3 has 14 residues. The DNA for the CDR3 is TGTGCCAGTGGGGACAGCCCGGCCGGGGATGGCTACACCTTC. As protein: CASGDSPAGDGYTF.

This chain uses TRBV4-1 with TRBJ2-5; D perhaps matches TRBD2 (6 bases). Germline V gene sequence: CDR1 MGHRA, CDR2 YSYEKL. The ends were cut back, 1 base at V and 5 bases at J, with 14 bases in the middle. The CDR3 is made up of 15 amino acids. CDR3: CASSQVFGLLETQYF. The DNA for the CDR3 is TGCGCCAGCAGCCAAGTATTCGGACTACTCGAGACCCAGTACTTC.

The rearrangement joins TRBV28 to TRBJ1-2; a weak D match, TRBD1 (5 bases). Germline V lookup: CDR1 MDHEN, CDR2 SYDVKM. Trimming stripped 8 bases from V and 7 bases from J, with 14 bases between. The CDR3 has 12 residues. The CDR3 DNA reads TGTGCCAGCTCAAAGGAGGGACTTGGCTACACCTTC. This sequence encodes CASSKEGLGYTF.

This sequence joins TRBV27 and TRBJ1-6, with D unclear. Per the germline V gene, CDR1 is MNHEY and CDR2 is SMNVEV (reference sequence). V was shortened by 4 bases and J by 6 bases, with 13 bases between the two germline ends. The length of the CDR3 is 15 residues. Here the CDR3 reads CASSSPGIGNSPLHF. The CDR3 region has the DNA TGTGCCAGCAGTTCCCCGGGAATCGGTAATTCACCCCTCCACTTT.

The chain links TRBV18 to TRBJ2-1, with 9 bases fitting TRBD1. The V and J ends lost 0 bases and 6 bases, in that order; junction bases with no gene match: 12. The CDR3 has 18 amino acids. Germline V gene data show CDR1 as KGHSH and CDR2 as LQKENI. This CDR3 reads CASSPPYTRQGVGNEQFF. CDR3 in DNA: TGTGCCAGCTCACCACCTTATACTCGACAGGGGGTAGGCAATGAGCAGTTCTTC.

The chain uses TRBV7-9 and TRBJ2-3; 7 bases map to TRBD2. This CDR3 spans 17 amino acids. V lost 4 bases to trimming and J lost 5 bases; unmatched junction nucleotides: 15. Looked up from germline, CDR1 is SEHNR and CDR2 is FQNEAQ (reference sequence). The chain's CDR3 is CASSYGVGGSSQDTQYF. CDR3 bases: TGTGCCAGCAGCTATGGGGTCGGGGGGTCAAGCCAAGATACGCAGTATTTT.

This clone appeared once. V gene TRBV4-2 combines with J gene TRBJ1-5; TRBD1 agrees at 10 bases. The CDR3 has 16 amino acids. J was trimmed by 5 bases and V by 1 base; bases with no gene match: 5. Per the germline V gene, CDR1 is LGHNA and CDR2 is YNFKEQ. The CDR3 loop reads CASSQVGQGFDQPQHF. CDR3 bases: TGTGCCAGCAGCCAAGTGGGACAGGGGTTTGATCAGCCCCAGCATTTT.

The chain links TRBV2 to TRBJ2-2; D unresolved. The CDR3 spans 16 residues. V dropped 3 bases and J dropped 6 bases, with 17 bases sitting between them. CDR1 and CDR2 (germline): SNHLY, FYNNEI. In DNA form, the CDR3 reads TGTGCCAGCAGTGAGGAAAGGAGTAGTTTGGCCGGGGAGCTGTTTTTT. It codes for CASSEERSSLAGELFF.

V is TRBV6-1 and J is TRBJ2-5; TRBD2 matches at 7 bases. J lost 1 base, V lost 2 bases, and 10 bases had no gene match. The CDR3 is made up of 17 amino acids. Germline CDR1 is MNHNS and CDR2 is SASEGT. The CDR3 sequence is CASSEPGPAGLQETQYF. The DNA of the CDR3 is TGTGCCAGCAGTGAACCCGGGCCAGCGGGGCTCCAAGAGACCCAGTACTTC.

The chain combines TRBV28 with TRBJ2-7; possibly TRBD2 for D (6 bases). V lost 3 bases and J 5 bases, leaving 11 bases between the germline ends. Germline loops: CDR1 MDHEN, CDR2 SYDVKM. This CDR3 has 13 amino acids. The CDR3 here is CASSLLEGHEQYF. CDR3 nucleotides: TGTGCCAGCAGTTTGTTGGAGGGCCACGAGCAGTACTTC.

This clone showed up just a few times. The chain couples TRBV7-2 to TRBJ1-2; possibly TRBD1 for D (6 bases). Per germline, CDR1 SGHTA and CDR2 FQGNSA. V was trimmed by 1 base and J by 2 bases, leaving 11 bases between them. The CDR3 has 15 residues. This CDR3 reads CASSLVQGINYGYTF. In DNA form, the CDR3 reads TGTGCCAGCAGCTTAGTCCAGGGGATAAACTATGGCTACACCTTC.

V is TRBV27 and J is TRBJ2-7, with a possible D match to TRBD2 (5 bases). The CDR3 length is 15 residues. The V end was cut by 3 bases, the J end by 3 bases, with 15 bases between. The germline V gene has CDR1 MNHEY and CDR2 SMNVEV (reference sequence). CDR3 residues: CASSLGGGAYYEQYF. The CDR3 DNA follows: TGTGCCAGCAGTTTGGGCGGAGGAGCTTACTACGAGCAGTACTTC.

This chain links TRBV4-1 with TRBJ2-7; possibly TRBD2 for D (6 bases). Germline V gene sequence: CDR1 MGHRA, CDR2 YSYEKL. This CDR3 region has 15 residues. V shed 3 bases and J shed 3 bases, with 15 bases lying between them. The chain's CDR3 is CASSHQEGRGYEQYF. CDR3 nucleotides: TGCGCCAGCAGCCATCAGGAGGGTCGGGGCTACGAGCAGTACTTC.

This clone was found once. The chain has TRBV4-1 and TRBJ2-3; D gene unclear. The CDR3 extends over 16 amino acids. Trimming cost V 0 bases and J 1 base, with 11 bases left between them. Per germline, CDR1 MGHRA and CDR2 YSYEKL. Here the CDR3 reads CASSQERLAGTDTQYF. Here the CDR3 DNA reads TGCGCCAGCAGCCAAGAAAGGCTCGCGGGCACAGATACGCAGTATTTT.

This chain joins TRBV3-1 (or the pseudogene TRBV3-2) and TRBJ2-5, with D perhaps matching TRBD1 (5 bases). The CDR3 covers 14 residues. The germline V gene has CDR1 LGHDT and CDR2 YNNKEL (reference sequence). V lost 0 bases and J lost 6, with 11 bases in between. The CDR3 nucleotides are TGTGCCAGCAGCCAAGAGCCAATGGGGCAGACCCAGTACTTC. Amino acid sequence: CASSQEPMGQTQYF.

This rearrangement joins TRBV4-2 to TRBJ2-1; D might be TRBD1 (5 bases). This CDR3 is built from 14 residues. Trimming took 7 bases from V and 5 from J, leaving 15 bases between them. In germline, CDR1 is LGHNA, CDR2 YNFKEQ. CDR3 region: CASTVRGINNEQFF. Written as DNA, the CDR3 is TGTGCCAGCACGGTTAGGGGAATTAACAATGAGCAGTTCTTC.

J is TRBJ1-2 and V is TRBV7-9; possible D gene TRBD1, 6 bases. Germline CDR1 and CDR2: SEHNR and FQNEAQ (reference sequence). The ends were cut back, 5 bases at V and 8 bases at J, with 15 bases in the middle. The CDR3 extends over 13 amino acids. In nucleotides, the CDR3 is TGTGCCAGCAGCCCAGACAGGCAGATGGGCTACACCTTC. It yields the protein CASSPDRQMGYTF.